The 22 T cell receptor beta chains given below trace back to one sample, sequenced in a study of cytomegalovirus exposure and HLA in healthy donors (dated by TCRdb to between 2016 and 2019). Library preparation was by the immunoSEQ multiplex PCR assay. For the multiplex PCR, a mixture combining 60 forward primers for TCR Vbeta segments and 13 reverse primers for TCR Jbeta segments was used. The table comes from immuneACCESS by way of TCRdb, which keeps in-frame sequences with V and J called. Part of the clones is missing from these tables; in studies checked, under half for an unresolved V gene and the rest for unknown reasons. This sample holds some 250,000 clones; over 80% were observed only once. 4.5% to 6% of the sample rests with the top ten. The sample taken for sequencing was PBMCs. All receptors come from a woman in her forties in good health and CMV-seropositive.

This clone has a single count. The J gene is TRBJ1-2, the V gene TRBV5-5; D gene ambiguous. The CDR3 contains 12 residues. The V and J ends lost 0 bases and 4 bases respectively, with 4 bases between them. Germline V gene lookup returns CDR1 SGHKS and CDR2 YYEKEE (reference sequence). Here the CDR3 DNA reads TGTGCCAGCAGCTTGGCCGGCTATGGCTACACCTTC. This sequence encodes CASSLAGYGYTF.

The rearrangement joins TRBV20-1 to TRBJ1-2; weak D call: TRBD1 (5 bases). The V end lost 6 bases, the J end lost 7 bases, and 12 bases lay between the germline ends. Germline lookup yields CDR1 DFQATT and CDR2 SNEGSKA (reference sequence). The CDR3 length is 11 residues. CDR3 bases: TGCAGTGCCCAACTCCAGGGTGGCTACACCTTC. This encodes CSAQLQGGYTF.

A single count supports this clone. The rearrangement joins TRBV7-2 to TRBJ2-7; TRBD2 matches at 9 bases. The ends lost 5 bases at V and 0 bases at J; junction bases unmatched: 11. The CDR3 totals 17 residues. Germline lookup yields CDR1 SGHTA and CDR2 FQGNSA. The CDR3 sequence is CASSGRSIAGVSYEQYF. For the CDR3, the DNA is TGTGCCAGCAGCGGCCGATCAATAGCGGGGGTCTCCTACGAGCAGTACTTC.

V usage is TRBV18 and J usage is TRBJ1-1; D perhaps matches TRBD1 (5 bases). In germline, CDR1 is KGHSH, CDR2 LQKENI. V shed 6 bases and J shed 4 bases, with 12 bases lying between them. This CDR3 comprises 13 residues. The DNA for the CDR3 is TGTGCCAGCTCCCAGGGCTCCCGCACTGAAGCTTTCTTT. Translating it yields CASSQGSRTEAFF. Variable domain in full (rest from reference TRBV18 and TRBJ1-1): NAGVMQNPRHLVRRRGQEARLRCSPMKGHSHVYWYRQLPEEGLKFMVYLQKENIIDESGMPKERFSAEFPKEGPSILRIQQVVRGDSAAYFCASSQGSRTEAFFGQGTRLTVV.

This clone was counted a single time. The V and J genes are TRBV7-9 and TRBJ2-7; the match to TRBD1 covers 8 bases. Germline V gives CDR1 SEHNR, CDR2 FQNEAQ (reference sequence). V lost 5 bases and J lost 0; bases outside the gene matches: 6. CDR3 length: 15 residues. Written as DNA, the CDR3 is TGTGCCAGCAGCGGATCGGACAGGGCCTCCTACGAGCAGTACTTC. It yields the protein CASSGSDRASYEQYF.

The chain couples TRBV6-6 to TRBJ2-5, with D possibly matching TRBD1 (5 bases). The germline CDR1 and CDR2 sequences are MNHNY and SVGAGI (reference sequence). The CDR3 sequence is 16 residues long. Trimming removed 3 bases at V and 0 bases at J, with 14 bases between. The CDR3 bases are TGTGCCAGCAGTTATAGACAGCGCGTCTACCAAGAGACCCAGTACTTC. Protein: CASSYRQRVYQETQYF.

The rearrangement links TRBV30 to TRBJ2-3; 15 nucleotides match TRBD2. The junction had 5 bases not matched to a gene; V was cut back by 4 bases and J by 0 bases. CDR3 length: 17 residues. The germline V gene has CDR1 GTSNPN and CDR2 SVGIG (reference sequence). The CDR3 loop is CAWTKGLAGGSTDTQYF. The CDR3 DNA reads TGTGCCTGGACAAAGGGACTAGCGGGAGGTAGCACAGATACGCAGTATTTT.

This chain joins TRBV4-3 and TRBJ1-2; 7 bases align to TRBD1. V shed 4 bases and J 2 bases; nucleotides not matched to a gene: 13. CDR1 LGHNA and CDR2 YSLEER come from the germline V gene. The CDR3 spans 17 residues. CDR3 DNA: TGCGCCAGCAGCCCCGCCGGGACAGACGAACCAAACTATGGCTACACCTTC. Protein product: CASSPAGTDEPNYGYTF.

The CDR3 DNA reads as TGTGCCAGCAACTTTCTCGGGACTAGCGCATACAATGAGCAGTTCTTC. Its translation: CASNFLGTSAYNEQFF. V is TRBV7-9 and J is TRBJ2-1; 10 bases map to TRBD2. In germline, CDR1 is SEHNR, CDR2 FQNEAQ (reference sequence). The CDR3 is 16 residues long. The V segment lost 7 bases and the J segment 4 bases; nucleotides outside the gene matches: 10.

This chain connects TRBV7-3 to TRBJ2-2, with 10 positions matching TRBD2. Germline CDR1 is SGHTA and CDR2 is FQGTGA. V lost 1 base and J lost 4; bases outside the gene matches: 3. This CDR3 has 16 residues. The CDR3 reads CASSLRSSGGTGELFF. In DNA, the CDR3 is TGTGCCAGCAGCTTAAGATCTAGCGGGGGCACCGGGGAGCTGTTTTTT.

The chain is built from TRBV18 and TRBJ2-6; TRBD1 agrees at 7 bases. The CDR3 runs 16 residues. Germline V CDR1 and CDR2: KGHSH, LQKENI. After removal of 3 bases from V and 0 bases from J, the junction contained 2 bases not matched to a gene. In DNA, the CDR3 is TGTGCCAGCTCACCGGGACAGCCCTCTGGGGCCAACGTCCTGACTTTC. Encoded protein: CASSPGQPSGANVLTF.

The chain is built from TRBV10-3 and TRBJ2-3; D perhaps matches TRBD2 (6 bases). The CDR3 runs 15 residues. From germline, CDR1 is ENHRY and CDR2 SYGVKD. Trimming pared 10 bases from V and 4 bases from J, leaving 21 bases between. The CDR3 loop is CATSPEGTGADTQYF. The DNA of the CDR3 is TGTGCCACCAGCCCAGAGGGGACGGGGGCAGATACGCAGTATTTT.

This chain joins TRBV19 and TRBJ1-1; D uncertain. V lost 4 bases and J lost 2, with 11 bases in between. Germline V gene data show CDR1 as LNHDA and CDR2 as SQIVND (reference sequence). This CDR3 comprises 14 residues. The CDR3 DNA sequence: TGTGCCAGTAGTACTCCCGGAGGTAACACTGAAGCTTTCTTT. Its translation: CASSTPGGNTEAFF.

The DNA for the CDR3 is TGTGCCAGCAGCAATCCCTGGACAGCCCCTAACTATGGCTACACCTTC. Translating gives CASSNPWTAPNYGYTF. The rearrangement joins TRBV9 to TRBJ1-2; weak D call: TRBD1 (6 bases). The CDR3 is made up of 16 amino acids. Trimming stripped 4 bases from V and 0 bases from J, with 16 bases between. The V gene's germline CDR1 is SGDLS and CDR2 YYNGEE.

This clone was counted a few times. This chain connects TRBV6-1 to TRBJ2-7, with D perhaps matching TRBD2 (6 bases). V shed 2 bases and J shed 4 bases, with 15 bases lying between them. This CDR3 contains 15 residues. CDR1 is MNHNS, CDR2 SASEGT, per germline. The CDR3 DNA reads TGTGCCAGCAGTGAACTAGCGACAAGCAGGTACGAGCAGTACTTC. Protein product: CASSELATSRYEQYF.

The chain has TRBV21-1 and TRBJ2-1; the D call in the table, TRBD2, was not verified against the DNA. TRBV21-1 is a pseudogene. The CDR3 extends over 12 amino acids. The CDR3 protein is CASSKTWNEQFF. CDR3 bases: TGTGCCAGCAGCAAGACTTGGAATGAGCAGTTCTTC.

The rearrangement links TRBV11-3 to TRBJ2-5; 16 nucleotides line up with TRBD2. Germline V lookup: CDR1 SGHNT, CDR2 YENEEA. The V gene end was trimmed by 5 bases and the J gene end by 3 bases; junction bases not matched to a gene: 3. CDR3 length: 16 residues. Here the CDR3 DNA reads TGTGCCAGCAGCCCCGGGACTAGCGGGAGGGAAGAGACCCAGTACTTC. Amino acids: CASSPGTSGREETQYF.

This chain joins TRBV19 and TRBJ1-2; the match to TRBD1 covers 12 bases. CDR1 LNHDA and CDR2 SQIVND come from the germline V gene (reference sequence). V was clipped by 1 base and J by 6 bases; unmatched bases: 6. The CDR3 covers 16 residues. CDR3 loop: CASSIGPGQGADGYTF. The CDR3 bases are TGTGCCAGTAGTATAGGGCCGGGACAGGGGGCGGATGGCTACACCTTC.

This rearrangement joins TRBV7-2 to TRBJ1-3, with no clear D. Germline CDR1 SGHTA, CDR2 FQGNSA. Trimming took 3 bases from V and 6 from J, leaving 6 bases between them. The CDR3 is 12 residues long. This CDR3 is CASSFYLNTIYF. CDR3 bases: TGTGCCAGCAGCTTTTATCTAAACACCATATATTTT.

The V gene is TRBV5-6, the J gene TRBJ2-2, with a tentative D call TRBD2 (6 bases). The CDR3 is made up of 15 amino acids. Germline CDR1 is SGHDT and CDR2 is YYEEEE. Trimming took off 3 bases at V and 0 bases at J, with 9 bases between the two ends. For the CDR3, the DNA is TGTGCCAGCAGCTCGCTAGCGTCGAACACCGGGGAGCTGTTTTTT. Encoded protein: CASSSLASNTGELFF.

The V gene is TRBV30, the J gene TRBJ2-7; weak D call: TRBD1 (6 bases). CDR1 is GTSNPN, CDR2 SVGIG, per germline (reference sequence). This CDR3 region has 11 residues. The V gene lost 1 base and the J gene lost 5 bases, with 6 bases spanning the gap. CDR3 DNA sequence: TGTGCCTGGAGTGACAGGGACGAGCAGTACTTC. Residues: CAWSDRDEQYF.

V and J are TRBV5-1 and TRBJ2-1; TRBD2 aligns across 12 bases. After removal of 0 bases from V and 4 bases from J, the junction contained 2 bases not matched to a gene. CDR3 length equals 16 residues. Germline CDR1 is SGHRS and CDR2 is YFSETQ. DNA of the CDR3: TGCGCCAGCAGCTTGGATGGACTAGCGGGGTACAATGAGCAGTTCTTC. Its protein is CASSLDGLAGYNEQFF.